There are a few counts of the clone carrying this T cell receptor (beta chain). J lost 1 base, V lost 8 bases, and 3 bases had no gene match. Per germline, CDR1 DFQATT and CDR2 SNEGSKA (reference sequence). The CDR3 has 14 residues. This entry comes from a study of identical twins. One entry per CDR3 protein, called by TCRdb with MiXCR from the 5' RACE reads. The sample has over 250,000 distinct CDR3 sequences; 7.5% to 9.5% are singletons. This sample also appeared in a second study, on yellow fever vaccine responses in identical twins. This second study notes: Twin vaccine T cell responses reportedly seemed partly convergent, partly personalized.

The specimen sequenced was CD8+ T cells sorted from blood. This clonotype was obtained from a woman aged 18-29 years in good health. The chain recombines TRBV20-1 with TRBJ2-7; 15 bases are a match to TRBD2. CDR3 in DNA: TGCAGTTGGGGACTAGCGGGAGGTTCCTACGAGCAGTACTTC. Translation gives CSWGLAGGSYEQYF.